The subject of this entry is one T cell receptor (beta chain). The source of the sample is a study of blood T cell repertoires in COVID-19. Study-wide context: Acute-phase and convalescent COVID-19 samples originated in the United States, Italy and Spain. T cells, B-cell-depleted T cells, or PBMCs provided the cDNA or gDNA that served as material.

Germline trimming cut 0 bases from V and 9 bases from J; bases unmatched to any gene: 7. The CDR3 extends over 15 amino acids. The germline CDR1 and CDR2 sequences are MGHRA and YSYEKL. Per the original methods: For nucleated cells, counts were estimated from reference gene primer amplification. Here immunoSEQ multiplex PCR was the method, and the copy in TCRdb shows in-frame clones only, minus some. The DNA gave D and trimming, while V, J and clone size come from that table. Of about 180,000 clones in the sample, around 88% were seen once. Recovered participants had two consecutive negative NP/OP PCR tests, healthcare professional clearance, or symptom resolution.

The chain combines TRBV4-1 with TRBJ2-1, with TRBD1 matching over 8 bases. The TCR comes from a woman in her thirties who had recovered from COVID-19. The sequencing sample was made of PBMCs or T cells enriched from blood (not recorded which). The DNA of the CDR3 is TGCGCCAGCAGCCAAGAGCCCCAGGGGGCTACTGAGCAGTTCTTC. Translating it yields CASSQEPQGATEQFF.